This TCR beta chain was retrieved from a study of T cells after yellow fever vaccination. Study-level information: Preparation of fractions with low cell numbers was performed using SMART-Seq v4 Ultra Low Input. Study results and limitations: Subsequent booster samples again held most clones from primary vaccination (roughly 95% CD4, 85% to 90% CD8).

The CDR3 has 13 residues. V was clipped by 0 bases and J by 5 bases, with 7 bases between them. This clonotype was seen a few times. Antigen specificity is unknown. TCRdb fed the 5' RACE reads into MiXCR, producing one record per CDR3 protein. This repertoire shows around 500,000 distinct CDR3 sequences, less than 25% found once; its top ten account for about 15%. Sequencing used PBMCs, obtained approximately 22 days after the first yellow fever vaccination. V usage is TRBV12-3 or TRBV12-4 and J usage is TRBJ1-1; possibly TRBD1 for D (6 bases). The sequence was obtained from a man younger than 35 who received the YFV17D yellow fever vaccine. The CDR3 loop reads CASSLAQGTEAFF. Here the CDR3 DNA reads TGTGCCAGCAGTTTAGCGCAGGGGACTGAAGCTTTCTTT.